This record looks at one T cell receptor (beta chain) sequence and its context. Profiling relied on immunoSEQ multiplex PCR, and the TCRdb table lists in-frame clones only, not all of them. The sample gives about 680,000 clones, roughly 72% of which show up once; roughly 2% is in the top ten. These data are taken from a study of shared clonotypes between healthy human individuals. The ends were cut back, 5 bases at V and 0 bases at J, with 8 bases in the middle. CDR3 size: 15 residues. CDR1 is LNHDA, CDR2 SQIVND, per germline (reference sequence). The rearrangement uses TRBV19 and TRBJ2-6; D remains unclear. The sample comprised memory CD4+ T cells sorted from blood. The sample's subset: CD45RA-negative fraction. This receptor was taken from a woman in her thirties in good health. The CDR3 loop reads CASSPQDSGANVLTF. In DNA, the CDR3 is TGTGCCAGTAGTCCCCAAGACTCTGGGGCCAACGTCCTGACTTTC.